This TCR beta chain is drawn from a study of shared clonotypes between healthy human individuals. Looking at the study overall: The composition of the donors was a couple of women and a few men aged 18 to 49.

Clones were read by immunoSEQ multiplex PCR, and TCRdb kept only the in-frame ones, dropping some. The sample consists of roughly 590,000 clones, 95% of them appearing once. General study results and limits: About 5.2% was the fraction of naive CD4 clonotypes found shared across several donors. Compared with clonotypes that all four donors shared, non-shared clonotypes had lower generation probabilities.

For this clone: Its antigen is unidentified.

There are 15 residues in the CDR3. V lost 1 base, J lost 2 bases, and 9 bases lay in between. CDR1 and CDR2 (germline): MDHEN, SYDVKM. CD45RO-negative cells were positively selected for CCR7, leaving out terminally differentiated effector memory CD45RA+ cells. Healthy and HIV-negative, the adult donors had no recent acute infections or vaccinations. The clonotype originates from a woman younger than 45 in good health. The specimen was naive CD8+ T cells sorted from blood. The V gene is TRBV28, the J gene TRBJ1-5; D might be TRBD1 (6 bases). CDR3 sequence reads: CASSLSRQGNQPQHF. CDR3 bases: TGTGCCAGCAGTTTATCGCGACAGGGCAATCAGCCCCAGCATTTT. Full variable domain (outside the CDR3, taken from reference TRBV28 and TRBJ1-5): DVKVTQSSRYLVKRTGEKVFLECVQDMDHENMFWYRQDPGLGLRLIYFSYDVKMKEKGDIPEGYSVSREKKERFSLILESASTNQTSMYLCASSLSRQGNQPQHFGDGTRLSIL.